These 25 T cell receptor beta chains came from one sample sequenced in a study of response to subunit inactivated influenza vaccine. Via MiXCR, TCRdb re-called the RT-PCR reads, giving one row per CDR3 protein. The table shows more than 450,000 distinct CDR3 sequences, with about 11% occurring only once. These data also featured in a second study, about T cells expressing NK-cell markers. That work contributes: Generation of TCR beta cDNA was performed by 5'RACE template switching incorporating UMIs.

The specimen comprised PBMCs from blood, sampled on the day of vaccination. The receptors were gathered from a man aged 50-59 years who received an inactivated influenza vaccine.

This clonotype has a handful of counts. The chain recombines TRBV5-1 with TRBJ2-7, with TRBD2 matching over 9 bases. Trimming cost V 4 bases and J 2 bases; bases outside gene matches: 7. There are 15 residues in the CDR3. Per germline, CDR1 SGHRS and CDR2 YFSETQ. The CDR3: CASSLRLAGAYEQYF. In nucleotides, the CDR3 is TGCGCCAGCAGCCTACGATTAGCGGGGGCCTACGAGCAGTACTTC.

This clonotype was detected only a few times. This chain uses TRBV6-1 with TRBJ1-1; D unclear. The germline CDR1 and CDR2 sequences are MNHNS and SASEGT. The CDR3 loop spans 12 amino acids. V lost 7 bases, J lost 6 bases, and 12 bases lay in between. The CDR3 reads CASKAGMPEAFF. CDR3 nucleotide sequence: TGTGCCAGCAAAGCAGGAATGCCTGAAGCTTTCTTT.

The J gene is TRBJ1-3, the V gene TRBV15; D is uncertain. V lost 1 base and J 4 bases, leaving 5 bases between the germline ends. The germline gives CDR1 LNHNV, CDR2 YYDKDF (reference sequence). This CDR3 region has 13 residues. The CDR3 here is CATSRAEGNTIYF. CDR3 bases: TGTGCCACCAGCAGAGCCGAAGGAAACACCATATATTTT.

The V call is TRBV9, the J call TRBJ2-1; D possibly matches TRBD1 or TRBD2 (5 bases each). This CDR3 contains 14 residues. In germline, CDR1 is SGDLS, CDR2 YYNGEE. V lost 3 bases and J lost 6, with 13 bases in between. The CDR3 DNA is TGTGCCAGCAGCGACGGGACGGCAGTCAATGAGCAGTTCTTC. Amino acid sequence: CASSDGTAVNEQFF.

This chain connects TRBV12-3 or TRBV12-4 to TRBJ2-1; 13 bases map to TRBD2. After removal of 6 bases from V and 6 bases from J, the junction contained 5 bases not matched to a gene. The CDR3 contains 15 residues. The CDR3 DNA reads TGTGCCAGCAGCCCGGGACTAGCGGGAATCAATGAGCAGTTCTTC. It translates to CASSPGLAGINEQFF.

A few counts support this clonotype. The chain joins TRBV18 to TRBJ1-1, with D hard to call. The CDR3 totals 15 residues. The V and J ends lost 2 bases and 10 bases respectively, with 20 bases between them. The V gene's germline CDR1 is KGHSH and CDR2 LQKENI. The CDR3 DNA follows: TGTGCCAGCTCACCAATCGGGCAGAACGAACGACCAGCTTTCTTT. Protein product: CASSPIGQNERPAFF.

In its sample, this clonotype was seen a few times. The rearrangement joins TRBV29-1 to TRBJ2-7; D is possibly TRBD1 or TRBD2 (5 bases each). From germline, CDR1 is SQVTM and CDR2 ANQGSEA. The CDR3 is 13 amino acids. Trimming pared 4 bases from V and 2 bases from J, leaving 12 bases between. Written as DNA, the CDR3 is TGCAGCGTTGTTTGGGACGGAACCTACGAGCAGTACTTC. Protein product: CSVVWDGTYEQYF.

This clonotype was recorded a few times. The J gene is TRBJ2-2, the V gene TRBV6-5; D is unclear. Germline assignment: CDR1 MNHEY and CDR2 SVGAGI. Trimming pared 9 bases from V and 8 bases from J, leaving 10 bases between. The CDR3 is made up of 11 amino acids. The CDR3 sequence: CASLAFGELFF. The CDR3 DNA follows: TGTGCCAGTCTGGCGTTTGGGGAGCTGTTTTTT.

Ten or more counts support this clonotype. The V gene is TRBV12-3 or TRBV12-4, the J gene TRBJ2-7, with no clear D. The CDR3 loop spans 12 amino acids. With 5 bases removed from V and 3 bases from J, the gap between germline ends came to 8 bases. CDR3 in DNA: TGTGCCAGCAGTCTTACCTTCTACGAGCAGTACTTC. This translates into CASSLTFYEQYF.

V and J are TRBV6-1 and TRBJ1-3; possible D gene TRBD1, 5 bases. The CDR3 length is 13 residues. V was pared by 6 bases and J by 3 bases, with 9 bases between. Germline CDR1 MNHNS, CDR2 SASEGT. CDR3 coding DNA: TGTGCCAGCAGGGGGACGGTTGGAAACACCATATATTTT. Protein sequence: CASRGTVGNTIYF.

Points on this clonotype: A much larger clone differs from this one at a single base, so this may be a read error. This sequence joins TRBV5-1 and TRBJ2-3; 9 bases agree with TRBD2. CDR1 and CDR2 (germline): SGHRS, YFSETQ. CDR3 length equals 15 residues. The chain's CDR3 is CTSSFAGGPTDTQYF. DNA for the CDR3: TGCACCAGCAGCTTTGCGGGAGGGCCGACAGATACGCAGTATTTT.

The V call is TRBV28, the J call TRBJ2-7; D not certain. The CDR3 consists of 12 residues. Germline CDR1 and CDR2: MDHEN and SYDVKM. Trimming stripped 7 bases from V and 0 bases from J, with 7 bases between. As DNA, the CDR3 is TGTGCCAGCACCAGGAACTCCTACGAGCAGTACTTC. This encodes CASTRNSYEQYF.

V usage is TRBV20-1 and J usage is TRBJ2-7; D tentatively fits TRBD1 or TRBD2 (5 bases each). The CDR3 is made up of 16 amino acids. Germline V gives CDR1 DFQATT, CDR2 SNEGSKA (reference sequence). Trimming stripped 0 bases from V and 4 bases from J, with 19 bases between. The CDR3 is CSARDPIASGPYEQYF. The CDR3 bases are TGCAGTGCTAGAGATCCAATAGCGTCGGGACCTTACGAGCAGTACTTC.

The rearrangement joins TRBV6-1 to TRBJ2-3; D unclear. V was clipped by 5 bases and J by 5 bases, with 14 bases between them. This CDR3 contains 14 residues. The germline V gene encodes CDR1 MNHNS and CDR2 SASEGT. This chain's CDR3 is CASSTVGWGDTQYF. CDR3 DNA sequence: TGTGCCAGCAGTACCGTGGGGTGGGGAGATACGCAGTATTTT.

This clonotype was found a few times. V gene TRBV7-9 combines with J gene TRBJ2-7; 7 nucleotides line up with TRBD2. The CDR3 loop spans 13 amino acids. Germline V gene sequence: CDR1 SEHNR, CDR2 FQNEAQ (reference sequence). With 4 bases clipped from V and 5 bases from J, the junction kept 5 bases outside the gene matches. The CDR3 nucleotides are TGTGCCAGCAGCTCGACCAGCGGGGACGAGCAGTACTTC. As protein: CASSSTSGDEQYF.

The sample holds a few counts of this clonotype. The CDR3 bases are TGTGCCAGCAGCTTGGCGGGACGGAGATACGAGCAGTACTTC. The encoded protein is CASSLAGRRYEQYF. This chain connects TRBV7-6 to TRBJ2-7; D possibly corresponds to TRBD2 (6 bases). In germline, CDR1 is SGHVS, CDR2 FNYEAQ. Trimming removed 3 bases from V and 4 bases from J, with 13 bases in between. CDR3 length: 14 amino acids.

This clonotype was detected a few times. The CDR3 is CASSSRSGAFF. For the CDR3, the DNA is TGTGCCAGCAGCTCTCGTTCGGGAGCTTTCTTT. The V and J genes are TRBV7-9 and TRBJ1-1; D is undetermined. The CDR3 has 11 residues. The V end was cut by 4 bases, the J end by 10 bases, with 10 bases between. CDR1 is SEHNR and CDR2 is FQNEAQ in the germline V gene (reference sequence).

The chain couples TRBV6-2 or TRBV6-3 to TRBJ2-2, with TRBD1 matching 10 bases. Germline assignment: CDR1 MNHEY and CDR2 SVGEGT. The length of the CDR3 is 16 residues. The V gene end was trimmed by 6 bases and the J gene end by 1 base; junction bases not matched to a gene: 5. Here the CDR3 reads CASRRRDRGNTGELFF. CDR3 nucleotide sequence: TGTGCCAGCAGACGACGGGACAGGGGGAACACCGGGGAGCTGTTTTTT.

This clonotype was detected a few times. This rearrangement joins TRBV29-1 to TRBJ1-1; 7 nucleotides match TRBD1. CDR3 length: 13 residues. Germline CDR1 is SQVTM and CDR2 is ANQGSEA. V trimming: 7 bases; J trimming: 2 bases; junction bases outside the gene matches: 7. The CDR3 nucleotides are TGCAGCGCCTCGGACAGGTCCAACACTGAAGCTTTCTTT. It encodes CSASDRSNTEAFF.

This clonotype was counted between two and nine times. V usage is TRBV28 and J usage is TRBJ2-3; D could derive from TRBD1 or TRBD2 (6 bases each). Germline V gene sequence: CDR1 MDHEN, CDR2 SYDVKM. The CDR3 has 18 residues. Trimming removed 3 bases from V and 1 base from J, with 20 bases in between. CDR3 nucleotides: TGTGCCAGCAGTTTCCGGGACATTACGAGGGGGGGCACAGATACGCAGTATTTT. Protein: CASSFRDITRGGTDTQYF.

This clonotype appeared a few times. The chain uses TRBV7-9 and TRBJ2-1; D might be TRBD2 (6 bases). This CDR3 has 15 residues. Trimming took 5 bases from V and 8 from J, leaving 19 bases between them. The germline V gene encodes CDR1 SEHNR and CDR2 FQNEAQ (reference sequence). CDR3 DNA: TGTGCCAGCAGCCATGCCGGGACTCTCGGCTATGAGCAGTTCTTC. Encoded protein: CASSHAGTLGYEQFF.

The J gene is TRBJ1-5, the V gene TRBV2; TRBD1 matches at 9 bases. The CDR3 is 13 amino acids. Germline loops: CDR1 SNHLY, CDR2 FYNNEI. Germline trimming cut 10 bases from V and 7 bases from J; bases unmatched to any gene: 8. The DNA of the CDR3 is TGTGCCACCTGCCGGGACAGGGAACAGCCCCAGCATTTT. Translating gives CATCRDREQPQHF.

The chain links TRBV9 to TRBJ2-5, with D unclear. The length of the CDR3 is 13 residues. The V gene's germline CDR1 is SGDLS and CDR2 YYNGEE. Trimming left V 0 bases short and J 5 bases short, with 8 bases between. The CDR3 DNA reads as TGTGCCAGCAGCGTAGGTAGCTCGGAGACCCAGTACTTC. The encoded protein is CASSVGSSETQYF.

This chain joins TRBV29-1 and TRBJ2-1, with D possibly matching TRBD2 (6 bases). The CDR3 has 14 residues. CDR1 is SQVTM and CDR2 is ANQGSEA in the germline V gene. Trimming pared 4 bases from V and 6 bases from J, leaving 16 bases between. This chain's CDR3 is CSVVRRLGRNEQFF. CDR3 sequence (DNA): TGCAGCGTTGTTCGGCGACTAGGCCGCAATGAGCAGTTCTTC.

The V call is TRBV7-9, the J call TRBJ2-7; TRBD1 is a possible D gene (5 bases). Germline assignment: CDR1 SEHNR and CDR2 FQNEAQ (reference sequence). The CDR3 sequence is 14 residues long. V was shortened by 3 bases and J by 4 bases, with 13 bases between the two germline ends. CDR3 amino acids: CASSLIAQGYEQYF. The CDR3 DNA follows: TGTGCCAGCAGCTTGATCGCCCAGGGTTACGAGCAGTACTTC.